This TCR beta chain appears in the sequencing data of a study of cytomegalovirus exposure and HLA in healthy donors. Study observations and caveats: Altogether, some 160 TCR beta chains were recorded as cytomegalovirus-associated. It was taken for granted in presence/absence analyses that sequencing depth across donors was roughly uniform. The productive fraction for most TCR beta V segments was about 87% or about 30% in an earlier analysis.

V lost 5 bases and J 1 base, leaving 14 bases between the germline ends. CDR3 length: 15 residues. Per germline, CDR1 SEHNR and CDR2 FQNEAQ (reference sequence). Details on this clone: Its specificity is not known.

The study ran its PCR with 60 Vbeta and 13 Jbeta primers. Authors' methods: Roughly 11 million of the about 80 million unique TCR beta chains counted in a later analysis were shared. The table came from immunoSEQ multiplex PCR; TCRdb's copy has only in-frame clones and leaves some out. V and J calls plus clone size are reproduced from that table; the DNA served to infer D and trimming. The data show some 95,000 clones, over 70% seen once. V and J are TRBV7-9 and TRBJ2-5; tentative D call: TRBD1 (5 bases). The source is a woman in her forties in good health and CMV-seronegative. The sequencing sample was made of PBMCs. Here the CDR3 reads CASSPGQDFQETQYF. The CDR3, as DNA: TGTGCCAGCAGCCCTGGACAAGACTTCCAAGAGACCCAGTACTTC.